One sample yielded the 12 T cell receptor beta chains listed below, sequenced in a study of T cell responses to AZD1222 COVID-19 vaccine. Produced via immunoSEQ multiplex PCR; TCRdb's table is partial and in-frame only. The sample consists of 150,000 to 180,000 clones, about nine tenths of them appearing once. Sample: peripheral blood, taken on day 0 of AZD1222 vaccination. The receptors come from an adult in good health.

This chain links TRBV2 with TRBJ1-5; the D gene is possibly TRBD1 (5 bases). The V and J ends lost 6 bases and 6 bases respectively, with 15 bases between them. Per the germline V gene, CDR1 is SNHLY and CDR2 is FYNNEI. CDR3 size: 14 residues. In nucleotides, the CDR3 is TGTGCCAGCAGCCAGGGTCTTTTCCCTCAGCCCCAGCATTTT. Protein: CASSQGLFPQPQHF.

This clone was counted once. The chain has TRBV2 and TRBJ1-4; D uncertain. Trimming removed 3 bases from V and 11 bases from J, with 10 bases in between. Germline-derived CDR1 and CDR2 are SNHLY and FYNNEI. CDR3 length: 12 residues. This CDR3 reads CASSDPKSKLFF. In DNA form, the CDR3 reads TGTGCCAGCAGTGACCCCAAGTCTAAACTGTTTTTT.

J is TRBJ1-3 and V is TRBV5-1, with 7 bases lining up with TRBD1. Germline V CDR1 and CDR2: SGHRS, YFSETQ. Trimming removed 6 bases from V and 0 bases from J; junction bases left unmatched: 15. CDR3 length: 18 residues. DNA of the CDR3: TGCGCCAGCAAGAAGCTAGACAGGGACGAGTGCTCTGGAAACACCATATATTTT. This translates into CASKKLDRDECSGNTIYF.

The chain combines TRBV5-1 with TRBJ1-1, with unresolved D. The germline V and J ends were trimmed by 0 bases and 1 base, with 10 bases remaining between them. The germline V gene has CDR1 SGHRS and CDR2 YFSETQ. The CDR3 runs to 15 residues. CDR3 bases: TGCGCCAGCAGCTTGGGGCAGGAGAAGAACACTGAAGCTTTCTTT. It yields the protein CASSLGQEKNTEAFF.

This chain connects TRBV7-2 to TRBJ2-1; 9 nucleotides match TRBD1. The V and J ends lost 3 bases and 8 bases, in that order; junction bases with no gene match: 8. The CDR3 runs 15 residues. CDR1 and CDR2 from the germline V gene are SGHTA and FQGNSA. The CDR3 loop is CASSLYTGGVHEQFF. The CDR3 DNA reads as TGTGCCAGCAGCTTGTATACAGGGGGCGTCCATGAGCAGTTCTTC.

The chain couples TRBV11-2 to TRBJ2-2; TRBD1 or TRBD2 may be the D gene (7 bases each). V was pared by 8 bases and J by 7 bases, with 17 bases between. Germline values: CDR1 SGHAT, CDR2 FQNNGV. This CDR3 region has 14 residues. The CDR3 is CASRAPGGGGELFF. DNA for the CDR3: TGTGCCAGCCGAGCCCCAGGGGGGGGCGGGGAGCTGTTTTTT.

The J gene is TRBJ2-4, the V gene TRBV2; 7 nucleotides align to TRBD2. Trimming cost V 4 bases and J 0 bases; bases outside gene matches: 9. From germline, CDR1 is SNHLY and CDR2 FYNNEI. The CDR3 has 17 residues. As DNA, the CDR3 is TGTGCCAGCAGTGGGTCTTGGGCGGGGGTAGCCAAAAACATTCAGTACTTC. Its translation is CASSGSWAGVAKNIQYF.

This chain links TRBV5-1 with TRBJ1-1, with D uncertain. Trimming took off 6 bases at V and 3 bases at J, with 15 bases between the two ends. The CDR3 consists of 14 residues. Germline V gives CDR1 SGHRS, CDR2 YFSETQ. The CDR3: CASTSDPGYTEAFF. In DNA, the CDR3 is TGCGCCAGCACTTCGGATCCGGGGTACACTGAAGCTTTCTTT.

The genes are TRBV5-1 and TRBJ2-3; 15 positions match TRBD2. The V segment lost 5 bases and the J segment 4 bases; nucleotides outside the gene matches: 5. This CDR3 has 16 amino acids. Per germline, CDR1 SGHRS and CDR2 YFSETQ. CDR3 residues: CASSSGLAGGSDTQYF. The CDR3 DNA sequence: TGCGCCAGCAGTTCAGGACTAGCGGGGGGGTCAGATACGCAGTATTTT.

The V gene is TRBV2, the J gene TRBJ2-6; D is uncertain. The CDR3 spans 14 residues. V was pared by 3 bases and J by 4 bases, with 7 bases between. The germline V gene has CDR1 SNHLY and CDR2 FYNNEI. The CDR3 DNA reads TGTGCCAGCAGTGAGTTGAGGGGGGCCAACGTCCTGACTTTC. It yields the protein CASSELRGANVLTF.

The rearrangement joins TRBV7-2 to TRBJ2-7; TRBD2 matches at 13 bases. After removal of 3 bases from V and 2 bases from J, the junction contained 1 base not matched to a gene. The length of the CDR3 is 15 residues. Germline V lookup: CDR1 SGHTA, CDR2 FQGNSA. The CDR3 nucleotides read TGTGCCAGCAGCTTTACTAGCGGGGGGGCCTACGAGCAGTACTTC. Translated: CASSFTSGGAYEQYF.

This clone came up a few times. The chain links TRBV11-2 to TRBJ1-2; 9 bases line up with TRBD1. The J segment lost 8 bases and the V segment lost 5 bases, leaving 18 bases of the junction unmatched. This CDR3 comprises 17 residues. Germline V gene sequence: CDR1 SGHAT, CDR2 FQNNGV. The CDR3 sequence is CASSHVMGDRAGRGYTF. In DNA form, the CDR3 reads TGTGCCAGCAGCCACGTAATGGGGGACAGGGCGGGTCGAGGCTACACCTTC.